One sample yielded the 3 T cell receptor beta chains listed below, sequenced in a study of CD8+ T cells in alopecia areata (dated by TCRdb to 2016 to 2018). Library preparation employed the immunoSEQ multiplex PCR assay. RNA was extracted from all samples and reverse transcribed into cDNA, which served as template for TCR sequencing. TCRdb provides this immuneACCESS table in a form limited to in-frame rearrangements. Some clones are lacking; in checked studies, under half of them reflect an unresolved V gene, and why the rest are absent is not known. This sample lists 200,000 to 250,000 clones; more than 45% were detected once. The ten largest clones capture around 1.6% of the sample. The intended sense of this specimen's time point label: around 28 days on oral tofacitinib. What the treatment or condition label conveys for this sample: oral pan-JAK inhibitor, 5-10 mg twice daily. The sequencing used CD4+ T cells sorted from blood, collected at week 4, from a patient treated with tofacitinib. These receptors all come from a human donor with alopecia areata.

The chain is built from TRBV29-1 and TRBJ1-1; no firm D call. The CDR3 is 10 amino acids. Per the germline V gene, CDR1 is SQVTM and CDR2 is ANQGSEA. V lost 7 bases to trimming and J lost 1 base, with 4 bases between them. This CDR3 reads CSGWNTEAFF. CDR3 nucleotides: TGCAGCGGCTGGAACACTGAAGCTTTCTTT.

The chain uses TRBV30 and TRBJ2-7; a weak D match, TRBD1 (6 bases). CDR1 GTSNPN and CDR2 SVGIG come from the germline V gene (reference sequence). The CDR3 covers 13 residues. Trimming shortened V by 7 bases and J by 1 base, and 14 bases separated the two germline ends. The CDR3 sequence: CALTGTFSYEQYF. CDR3 nucleotide sequence: TGTGCCTTAACCGGGACATTTTCCTACGAGCAGTACTTC.

Worth noting for this clone: A far larger clone is one nucleotide away, so this likely arose from a read error. This chain connects TRBV9 to TRBJ1-1, with D unclear. V dropped 4 bases and J dropped 1 base, with 8 bases sitting between them. Per the germline V gene, CDR1 is SGDLS and CDR2 is YYNGEE. This CDR3 comprises 13 residues. The CDR3 bases are TGTGCCAGCAGCCACAACAGGAACACTGAAGCTTTCTTT. Protein: CASSHNRNTEAFF.